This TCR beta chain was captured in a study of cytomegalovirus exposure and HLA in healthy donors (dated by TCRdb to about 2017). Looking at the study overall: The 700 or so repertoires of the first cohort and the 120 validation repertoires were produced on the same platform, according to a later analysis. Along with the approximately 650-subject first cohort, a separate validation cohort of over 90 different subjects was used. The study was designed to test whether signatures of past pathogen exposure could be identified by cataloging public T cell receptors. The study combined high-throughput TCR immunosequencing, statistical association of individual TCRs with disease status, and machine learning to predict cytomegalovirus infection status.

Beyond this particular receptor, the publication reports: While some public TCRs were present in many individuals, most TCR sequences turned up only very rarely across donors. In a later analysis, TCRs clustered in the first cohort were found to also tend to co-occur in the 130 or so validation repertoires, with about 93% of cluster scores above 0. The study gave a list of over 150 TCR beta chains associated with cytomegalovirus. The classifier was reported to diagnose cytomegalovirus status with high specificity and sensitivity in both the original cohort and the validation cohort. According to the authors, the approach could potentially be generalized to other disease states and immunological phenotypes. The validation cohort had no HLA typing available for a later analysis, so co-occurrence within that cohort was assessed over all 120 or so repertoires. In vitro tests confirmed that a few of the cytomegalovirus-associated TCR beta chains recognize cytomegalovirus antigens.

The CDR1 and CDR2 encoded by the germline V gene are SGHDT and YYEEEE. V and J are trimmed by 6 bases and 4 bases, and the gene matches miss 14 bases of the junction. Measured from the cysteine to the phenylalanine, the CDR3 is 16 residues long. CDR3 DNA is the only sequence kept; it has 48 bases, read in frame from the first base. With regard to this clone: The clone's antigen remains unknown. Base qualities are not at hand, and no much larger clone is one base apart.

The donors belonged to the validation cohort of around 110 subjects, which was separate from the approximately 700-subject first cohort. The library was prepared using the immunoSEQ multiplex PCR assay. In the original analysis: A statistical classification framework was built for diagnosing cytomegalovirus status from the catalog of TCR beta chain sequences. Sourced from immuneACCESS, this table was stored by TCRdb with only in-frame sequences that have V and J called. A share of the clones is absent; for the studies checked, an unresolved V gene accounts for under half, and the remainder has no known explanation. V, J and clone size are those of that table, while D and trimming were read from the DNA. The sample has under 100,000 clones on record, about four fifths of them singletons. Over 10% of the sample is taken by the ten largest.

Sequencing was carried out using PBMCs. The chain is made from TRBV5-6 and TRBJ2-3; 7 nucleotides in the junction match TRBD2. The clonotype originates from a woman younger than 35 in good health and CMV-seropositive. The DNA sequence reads TGTGCCAGCAACCCGCCAAGCAGCGGGGCCTCAGATACGCAGTATTTT. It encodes CASNPPSSGASDTQYF. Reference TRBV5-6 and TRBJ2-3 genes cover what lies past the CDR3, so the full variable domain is DAGVTQSPTHLIKTRGQQVTLRCSPKSGHDTVSWYQQALGQGPQFIFQYYEEEERQRGNFPDRFSGHQFPNYSSELNVNALLLGDSALYLCASNPPSSGASDTQYFGPGTRLTVL.